This T cell receptor (beta chain) was captured in a study of blood T cell repertoires in COVID-19. Some clones are missing from TCRdb's copy, which holds only in-frame ones; the method was immunoSEQ multiplex PCR. The repertoire has over 200,000 clones, about nine tenths of them found once; the top ten carry approximately 2.6%. Germline assignment: CDR1 MDHEN and CDR2 SYDVKM. The CDR3 spans 15 residues. V was cut by 5 bases and J by 5 bases, with 16 bases left in between. The rearrangement joins TRBV28 to TRBJ2-1; a weak D match, TRBD2 (5 bases). Sequenced: peripheral blood. The receptor was derived from a woman aged 60-75 years with acute or convalescent COVID-19. CDR3 sequence: CASSAGVLSNNEQFF. CDR3 nucleotides: TGTGCCAGCAGTGCCGGGGTACTCAGCAACAATGAGCAGTTCTTC. The entire variable domain, with the rest obtained from reference TRBV28 and TRBJ2-1, is as follows: DVKVTQSSRYLVKRTGEKVFLECVQDMDHENMFWYRQDPGLGLRLIYFSYDVKMKEKGDIPEGYSVSREKKERFSLILESASTNQTSMYLCASSAGVLSNNEQFFGPGTRLTVL.